These T cell receptor beta chains were read from a single sample in a study of cytomegalovirus exposure and HLA in healthy donors. The repertoire was sequenced with immunoSEQ multiplex PCR; TCRdb's copy has only in-frame clones and lacks some. Counted here are under 200,000 clones, approximately 86% occurring once; the ten biggest clones make up roughly 2%. The sample taken for sequencing was PBMCs. All receptors derive from a woman aged 18-29 years in good health and CMV-seronegative. CDR3s include the opening cysteine and the closing phenylalanine or tryptophan. Some rows mark clone size as missing; the rest say once, few, many or name a class of expanded clone.

clone_size: -
v_call: TRBV28
cdr3_aa: CASSFWASGTTGELFF

clone_size: once
v_call: TRBV7-6
cdr3_aa: CASSLRTSNTGELFF

clone_size: -
v_call: TRBV2
cdr3_aa: CASAGWETQYF

clone_size: -
v_call: TRBV19
cdr3_aa: CASSIVGYGRGSNTGELFF

clone_size: few
v_call: TRBV5-6
cdr3_aa: CASSSGLAENIQYF

clone_size: -
v_call: TRBV28
cdr3_aa: CASTRDRGLSGANVLTF

clone_size: -
v_call: TRBV19
cdr3_aa: CASSATSGYEQYF

clone_size: -
v_call: TRBV18
cdr3_aa: CASSPPGTGYSYEQYF

clone_size: -
v_call: TRBV5-1
cdr3_aa: CASTRQGNDEQYF

clone_size: -
v_call: TRBV19
cdr3_aa: CASSRRDTEAFF

clone_size: -
v_call: TRBV25-1
cdr3_aa: CASSLGPSYEQYF

clone_size: -
v_call: TRBV30
cdr3_aa: CAWSRAGTDTQYF

clone_size: -
v_call: TRBV10-3
cdr3_aa: CAIRTTGAHEQYF

clone_size: -
v_call: TRBV27
cdr3_aa: CASSSPGPQSEKLFF

clone_size: -
v_call: TRBV4-1
cdr3_aa: CASSRLVGDGNEQFF

clone_size: -
v_call: TRBV5-1
cdr3_aa: CASSSLAGGPATSEQYF

clone_size: -
v_call: TRBV2
cdr3_aa: CASSEPRASYGYTF

clone_size: -
v_call: TRBV5-4
cdr3_aa: CASSPRDSTEAFF

clone_size: few
v_call: TRBV30
cdr3_aa: CAWNGQGNTEAFF

clone_size: -
v_call: TRBV2
cdr3_aa: CASSSDRGNGYTF

clone_size: -
v_call: TRBV27
cdr3_aa: CASSSGTNTEAFF

clone_size: -
v_call: TRBV6-4
cdr3_aa: CASSETGGSNQPQHF

clone_size: -
v_call: TRBV19
cdr3_aa: CASSSISSNYGYTF

clone_size: -
v_call: TRBV19
cdr3_aa: CASSTPGQGNPNEKLFF

clone_size: -
v_call: TRBV2
cdr3_aa: CASGRQGSSYEQYF

clone_size: -
v_call: TRBV28
cdr3_aa: CASSPSVAGGDTDTQYF

clone_size: -
v_call: TRBV2
cdr3_aa: CASTWPGDSTEAFF

clone_size: few
v_call: TRBV11-2
cdr3_aa: CASSPKTGRFNTEAFF

clone_size: -
v_call: TRBV27
cdr3_aa: CASSQGTGYTGELFF

clone_size: -
v_call: TRBV28
cdr3_aa: CASSTGTVSPRGTGIYF

clone_size: -
v_call: TRBV28
cdr3_aa: CASSPEQVEETQYF

clone_size: once
v_call: TRBV5-1
cdr3_aa: CASSLVAALQETQYF

clone_size: once
v_call: TRBV6-5
cdr3_aa: CASSWGARGPQETQYF

clone_size: few
v_call: TRBV6-4
cdr3_aa: CASSSAGGHTDTQYF

clone_size: -
v_call: TRBV2
cdr3_aa: CATRGRSGFDYEQYF

clone_size: -
v_call: TRBV6-6
cdr3_aa: CASSYRAGAPYGYTF

clone_size: few
v_call: TRBV5-1
cdr3_aa: CASSGQGSTDTQYF

clone_size: once
v_call: TRBV5-1
cdr3_aa: CASGGIAGADTQYF

clone_size: -
v_call: TRBV6-1
cdr3_aa: CASTSRTGQETQYF

clone_size: -
v_call: TRBV5-8
cdr3_aa: CASRYGANTGELFF

clone_size: -
v_call: TRBV28
cdr3_aa: CASSYSDSSYNSPLHF

clone_size: -
v_call: TRBV19
cdr3_aa: CASSQGFYEQYF

clone_size: few
v_call: TRBV4-1
cdr3_aa: CASSQDPAGNYGYTF

clone_size: -
v_call: TRBV6-5
cdr3_aa: CASSYGGRSYEQYF

clone_size: few
v_call: TRBV6-5
cdr3_aa: CASSYLRSPLHF

clone_size: once
v_call: TRBV6-5
cdr3_aa: CASSSTGGNEKLFF

clone_size: -
v_call: TRBV11-2
cdr3_aa: CASSRGGYTF

clone_size: -
v_call: TRBV28
cdr3_aa: CASSFLGQGNSPLHF